The rows below give T cell receptor beta chains drawn from one sample of a study of blood T cell repertoires in COVID-19. Data came from immunoSEQ multiplex PCR; TCRdb stores just in-frame clones and leaves some out. The sample consists of 250,000 to 300,000 clones, roughly 80% of them appearing once. Sequencing input: PBMCs or T cells enriched from blood (not recorded which). The receptors were sampled from a man aged 35 to 55 who had been exposed to COVID-19. Each CDR3 is given without its conserved first and last residue. Clone size is not always given. Where it is, it says once, few, many or a class for expanded clones.

clone size	V gene	CDR3 protein
-	TRBV29-1	SVISGYEQY
once	TRBV27	ASSLTQDRNTEAF
-	TRBV24-1	ATSGLAGGLGELF
once	TRBV5-6	ASSLQGAQY
few	TRBV3-1/TRBV3-2	ASSPRGQGGGYT
-	TRBV5-1	ASRLTSGYEQY
-	TRBV19	AGRGGSGNTIY
-	TRBV7-8	ASSLASGLAGTYNEQF
-	TRBV9	ASSADLYEQY
-	TRBV14	ASSQNGGVTRYGYT
-	TRBV11-2	ASSLTLAGGNEQF
-	TRBV28	ASSTGGGHTEAF
-	TRBV7-3	ASSFDSNTEAF
-	TRBV9	ASSVDGSSGNTIY
-	TRBV5-4	ASSSSLGGPTDTQY
many	TRBV29-1	SVVQVMAGANVLT
-	TRBV19	ASSIDEGRAEAF
-	TRBV30	AWSPTNRGNQPQH
-	TRBV6-5	ASNPVRNTEAF
-	TRBV3-1/TRBV3-2	ASSQKGGGADTQY
-	TRBV4-1	ASTPRDRGYNEQF
-	TRBV5-1	ASNRGDSEFSEAF
-	TRBV27	ASSGIGSTHGYT
once	TRBV5-1	ASSQYTQTPLH
-	TRBV19	ASSGLAGRADTGELF
-	TRBV3-1/TRBV3-2	ASSPRLSTGELF
-	TRBV27	ASSLRGTGRAKNEKLF
-	TRBV6-4	ASSPAGTGGLREQY
once	TRBV2	ASGGQGARGNQPQH
-	TRBV5-1	ASSPPRGRETQY
few	TRBV19	ASRGTEAGREQY
-	TRBV19	ASSRMAGGNSGANVLT
-	TRBV5-1	ASSLGQRSSYNSPLH
-	TRBV24-1	ATSDRDRGWDTQY
-	TRBV24-1	ATSDRLAGAYNEQF
-	TRBV11-3	ASARDYEQY
-	TRBV12-3/TRBV12-4	ASSLNQGNEQF